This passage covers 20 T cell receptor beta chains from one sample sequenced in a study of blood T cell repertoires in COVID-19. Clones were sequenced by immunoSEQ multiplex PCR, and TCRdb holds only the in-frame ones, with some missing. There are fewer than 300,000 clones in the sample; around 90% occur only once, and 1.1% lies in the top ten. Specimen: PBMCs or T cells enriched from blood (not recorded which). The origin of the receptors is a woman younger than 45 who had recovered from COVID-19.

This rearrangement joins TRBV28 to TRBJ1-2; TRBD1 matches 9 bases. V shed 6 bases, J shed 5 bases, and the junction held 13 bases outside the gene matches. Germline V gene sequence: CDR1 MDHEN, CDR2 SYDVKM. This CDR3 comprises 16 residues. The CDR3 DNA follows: TGTGCCAGCAGGCTTACACAGGGGGCAGTGAGGTATGGCTACACCTTC. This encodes CASRLTQGAVRYGYTF.

The CDR3: CASGTGLGEKLFF. In DNA, the CDR3 is TGTGCCAGCGGAACGGGTCTTGGTGAAAAACTGTTTTTT. V gene TRBV12-3 or TRBV12-4 combines with J gene TRBJ1-4; D uncertain. The CDR3 consists of 13 residues. V lost 8 bases, J lost 7 bases, and 14 bases lay in between.

CDR3 sequence: CASSPGLASEQYF. DNA of the CDR3: TGTGCCAGCAGCCCGGGACTAGCGAGCGAGCAGTACTTC. The chain couples TRBV5-8 to TRBJ2-7, with 10 nucleotides matching TRBD2. The CDR3 length is 13 residues. Germline CDR1 reads SGHTS; CDR2 reads YDEGEE. The V segment lost 4 bases and the J segment 6 bases; nucleotides outside the gene matches: 4.

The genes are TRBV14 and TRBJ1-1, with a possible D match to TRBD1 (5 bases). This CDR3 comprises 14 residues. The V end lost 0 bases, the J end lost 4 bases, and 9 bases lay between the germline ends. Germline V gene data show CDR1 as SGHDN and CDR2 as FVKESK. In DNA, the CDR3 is TGTGCCAGCAGCCAAGATATGGGGGGCACTGAAGCTTTCTTT. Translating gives CASSQDMGGTEAFF. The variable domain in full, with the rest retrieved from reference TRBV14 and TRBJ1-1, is EAGVTQFPSHSVIEKGQTVTLRCDPISGHDNLYWYRRVMGKEIKFLLHFVKESKQDESGMPNNRFLAERTGGTYSTLKVQPAELEDSGVYFCASSQDMGGTEAFFGQGTRLTVV.

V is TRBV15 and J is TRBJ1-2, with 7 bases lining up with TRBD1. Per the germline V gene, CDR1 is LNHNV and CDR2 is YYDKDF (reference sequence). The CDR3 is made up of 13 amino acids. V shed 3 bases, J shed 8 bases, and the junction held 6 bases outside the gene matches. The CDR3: CATSRTGLKGYTF. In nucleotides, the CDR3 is TGTGCCACCAGCAGGACAGGGCTCAAAGGCTACACCTTC.

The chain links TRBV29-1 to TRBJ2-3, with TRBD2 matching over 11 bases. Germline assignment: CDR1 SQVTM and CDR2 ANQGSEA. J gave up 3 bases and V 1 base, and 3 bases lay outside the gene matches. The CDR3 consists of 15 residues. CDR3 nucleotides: TGCAGCGTTGAAGTGCCTAGCGGGAGGACAGATACGCAGTATTTT. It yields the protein CSVEVPSGRTDTQYF.

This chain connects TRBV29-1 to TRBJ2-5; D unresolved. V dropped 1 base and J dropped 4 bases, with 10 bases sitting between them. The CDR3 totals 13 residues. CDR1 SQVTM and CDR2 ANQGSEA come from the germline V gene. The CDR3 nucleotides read TGCAGCGTTGAAGGTCCAGGAAGAGAGACCCAGTACTTC. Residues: CSVEGPGRETQYF.

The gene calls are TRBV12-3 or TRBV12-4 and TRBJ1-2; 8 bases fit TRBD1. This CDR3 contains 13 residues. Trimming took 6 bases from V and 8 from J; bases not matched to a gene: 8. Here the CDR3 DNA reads TGTGCCAGCAGGGACAGGGAGAGAAGAGGCTACACCTTC. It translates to CASRDRERRGYTF.

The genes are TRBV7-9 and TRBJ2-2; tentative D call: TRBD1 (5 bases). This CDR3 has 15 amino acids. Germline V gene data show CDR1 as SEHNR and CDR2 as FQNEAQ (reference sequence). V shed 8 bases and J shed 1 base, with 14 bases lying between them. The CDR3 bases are TGTGCCAGCCCCCCATTGGGGCAGAACACCGGGGAGCTGTTTTTT. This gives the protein CASPPLGQNTGELFF.

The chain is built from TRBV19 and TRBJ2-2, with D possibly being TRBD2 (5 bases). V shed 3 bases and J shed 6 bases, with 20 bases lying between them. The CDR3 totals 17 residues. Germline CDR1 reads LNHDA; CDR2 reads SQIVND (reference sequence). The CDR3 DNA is TGTGCCAGTAGTATTCGTCTTACTTCTAGCTCCCCCGGGGAGCTGTTTTTT. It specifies CASSIRLTSSSPGELFF.

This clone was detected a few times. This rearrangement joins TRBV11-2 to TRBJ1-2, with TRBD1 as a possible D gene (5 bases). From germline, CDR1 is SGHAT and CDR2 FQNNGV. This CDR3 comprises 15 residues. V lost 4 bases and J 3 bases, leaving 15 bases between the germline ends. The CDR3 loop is CASSSSKGKDYGYTF. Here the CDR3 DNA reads TGTGCCAGCAGCTCCTCTAAGGGGAAGGACTATGGCTACACCTTC.

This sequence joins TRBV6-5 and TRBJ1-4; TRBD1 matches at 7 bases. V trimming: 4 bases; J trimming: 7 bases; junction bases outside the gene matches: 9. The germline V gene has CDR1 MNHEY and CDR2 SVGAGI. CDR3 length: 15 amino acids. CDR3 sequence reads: CASSSAGGRGEKLFF. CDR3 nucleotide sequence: TGTGCCAGCAGTTCGGCAGGGGGAAGGGGTGAAAAACTGTTTTTT.

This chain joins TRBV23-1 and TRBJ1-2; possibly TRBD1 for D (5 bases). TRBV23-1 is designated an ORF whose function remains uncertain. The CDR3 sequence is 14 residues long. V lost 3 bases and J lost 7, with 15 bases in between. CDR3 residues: CASSHILGGTGYTF. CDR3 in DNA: TGCGCCAGCAGTCACATTCTCGGGGGTACTGGCTACACCTTC.

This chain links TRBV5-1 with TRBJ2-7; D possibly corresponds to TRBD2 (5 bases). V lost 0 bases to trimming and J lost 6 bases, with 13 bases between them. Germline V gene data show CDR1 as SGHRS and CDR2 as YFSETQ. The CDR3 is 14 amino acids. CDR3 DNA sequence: TGCGCCAGCAGCTTGGGACCGGACTGGGTCGAGCAGTACTTC. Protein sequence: CASSLGPDWVEQYF. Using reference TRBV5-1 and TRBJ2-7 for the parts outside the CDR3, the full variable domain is KAGVTQTPRYLIKTRGQQVTLSCSPISGHRSVSWYQQTPGQGLQFLFEYFSETQRNKGNFPGRFSGRQFSNSRSEMNVSTLELGDSALYLCASSLGPDWVEQYFGPGTRLTVT.

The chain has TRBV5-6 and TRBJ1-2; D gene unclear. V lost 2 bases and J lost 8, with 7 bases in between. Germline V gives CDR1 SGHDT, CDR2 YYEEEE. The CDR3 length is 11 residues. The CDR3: CASSLRYGYTF. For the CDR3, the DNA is TGTGCCAGCAGCTTACGCTACGGCTACACCTTC. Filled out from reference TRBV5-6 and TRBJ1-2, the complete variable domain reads DAGVTQSPTHLIKTRGQQVTLRCSPKSGHDTVSWYQQALGQGPQFIFQYYEEEERQRGNFPDRFSGHQFPNYSSELNVNALLLGDSALYLCASSLRYGYTFGSGTRLTVV.

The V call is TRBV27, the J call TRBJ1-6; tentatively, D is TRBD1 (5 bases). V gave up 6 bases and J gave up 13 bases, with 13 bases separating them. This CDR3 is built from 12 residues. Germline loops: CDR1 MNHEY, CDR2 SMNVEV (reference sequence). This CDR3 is CASSQGFGPLHF. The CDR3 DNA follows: TGTGCCAGCAGCCAGGGATTCGGGCCCCTCCACTTT.

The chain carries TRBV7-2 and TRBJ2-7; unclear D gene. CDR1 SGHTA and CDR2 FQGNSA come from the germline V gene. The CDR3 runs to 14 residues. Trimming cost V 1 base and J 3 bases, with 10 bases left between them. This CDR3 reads CASSLGVPGYEQYF. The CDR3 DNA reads TGTGCCAGCAGCTTAGGAGTCCCCGGCTACGAGCAGTACTTC.

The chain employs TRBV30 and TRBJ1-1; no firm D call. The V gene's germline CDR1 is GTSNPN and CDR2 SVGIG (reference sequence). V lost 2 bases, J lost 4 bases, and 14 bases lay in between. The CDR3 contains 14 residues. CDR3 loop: CAWSRTVLVTEAFF. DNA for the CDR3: TGTGCCTGGAGTAGGACCGTACTAGTCACTGAAGCTTTCTTT.

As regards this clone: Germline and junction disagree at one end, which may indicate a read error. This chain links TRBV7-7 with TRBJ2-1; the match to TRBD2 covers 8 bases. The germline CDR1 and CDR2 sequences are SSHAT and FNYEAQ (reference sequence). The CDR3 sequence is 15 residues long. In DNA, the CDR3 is TGTGCTAGCAGCACGAGCGGGAGTTCCTACAATGAGCAGTTCTTC. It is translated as CASSTSGSSYNEQFF.

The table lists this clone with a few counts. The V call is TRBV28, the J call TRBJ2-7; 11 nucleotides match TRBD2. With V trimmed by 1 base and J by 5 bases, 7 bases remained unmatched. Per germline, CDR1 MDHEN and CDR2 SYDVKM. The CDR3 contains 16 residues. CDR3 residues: CASSLLLSSGRNEQYF. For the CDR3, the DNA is TGTGCCAGCAGTTTATTATTGTCTAGCGGGAGGAACGAGCAGTACTTC. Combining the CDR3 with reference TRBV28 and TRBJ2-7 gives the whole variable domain DVKVTQSSRYLVKRTGEKVFLECVQDMDHENMFWYRQDPGLGLRLIYFSYDVKMKEKGDIPEGYSVSREKKERFSLILESASTNQTSMYLCASSLLLSSGRNEQYFGPGTRLTVT.